In its sample, the clone carrying this TCR beta chain was seen once. This sample is part of a study of blood T cell repertoires in COVID-19. Turning to the study itself: PBMCs, B-cell-depleted T cells, or T cells were the source of the cDNA or gDNA that made up the material.

CDR3 length: 15 amino acids. Looked up from germline, CDR1 is SGHKS and CDR2 is YYEKEE (reference sequence). Germline trimming cut 6 bases from V and 5 bases from J; bases unmatched to any gene: 11. Profiled with immunoSEQ multiplex PCR; TCRdb holds only in-frame clones, not every one. The sample shows about 150,000 clones, 87% of them seen only once. The source is a woman between 35 and 50 years old who had been exposed to COVID-19. The genes are TRBV5-5 and TRBJ2-5, with 9 bases that match TRBD2. The specimen was PBMCs or T cells enriched from blood (not recorded which). In nucleotides, the CDR3 is TGTGCCAGCATTGCGGGGGGGCCGTCCGTCGAGACCCAGTACTTC. Amino acids: CASIAGGPSVETQYF. The whole variable domain, remainder taken from reference TRBV5-5 and TRBJ2-5, is DAGVTQSPTHLIKTRGQQVTLRCSPISGHKSVSWYQQVLGQGPQFIFQYYEKEERGRGNFPDRFSARQFPNYSSELNVNALLLGDSALYLCASIAGGPSVETQYFGPGTRLLVL.